This TCR beta chain was found in a study of blood T cell repertoires in COVID-19. Study-level information: Sources were T cells, B-cell-depleted T cells, or PBMCs; the material itself was cDNA or gDNA.

V was pared by 5 bases and J by 0 bases, with 10 bases between. CDR3 length equals 14 residues. From germline, CDR1 is MNHEY and CDR2 SVGEGT. Under the authors' procedure: Reference gene primer amplification yielded estimated nucleated cell counts. Method: immunoSEQ multiplex PCR; TCRdb's copy keeps in-frame clones and lacks some. Clonal size and the V and J genes are those of that table, whereas D and trimming came from the DNA. The sample lists about 270,000 clones; roughly 93% were seen once. The TCR sequence derives from a woman aged 40 to 49 with acute COVID-19. V gene TRBV6-2 or TRBV6-3 combines with J gene TRBJ1-1; TRBD1 is a possible D gene (5 bases). Sequences were obtained from PBMCs or T cells enriched from blood (not recorded which). The CDR3 region has the DNA TGTGCCAGCAGTGACCCACAGGTGAACACTGAAGCTTTCTTT. It codes for CASSDPQVNTEAFF.